This TCR beta chain derives from a study of long-term antiretroviral therapy in people with HIV. There were no participants with HIV treated outside the United States. Researchers report immunoSEQ v3.0 was run at survey level. Per-sample targets for sequencing were about 40,000-55,000 T-cell genomes. Measured with immunoSEQ multiplex PCR; TCRdb has only the in-frame clones, and not every one. Here the sample spans 30,000 to 40,000 clones, 75% to 90% being singletons. Germline V gene data show CDR1 as SGHTA and CDR2 as FQGTGA. The CDR3 sequence is 14 residues long. The V gene lost 5 bases and the J gene lost 2 bases, with 12 bases spanning the gap.

This chain uses TRBV7-3 with TRBJ1-2; D gene ambiguous. The sequencing used unsorted PBMCs, collected just before starting antiretroviral therapy. The clonotype comes from a woman younger than 30 with HIV. The CDR3 here is CASSAHGGNYGYTF. CDR3 nucleotide sequence: TGTGCCAGCAGCGCCCACGGTGGGAACTATGGCTACACCTTC.